The 3 T cell receptor beta chains reported below all come from one sample, sequenced in a study of Ad26.COV2.S vaccination and SARS-CoV-2 variants. Sequencing used immunoSEQ multiplex PCR; TCRdb keeps in-frame clones, though not all of them. The table shows hundreds of thousands of clones, with around 92% occurring only once. Treatment of the sample: roughly 19 received Ad26.COV2.S at low or high dose, single or two shots; about 5 received placebo; per-sample allocation not given. Samples analyzed were those drawn on day 63 after the first vaccine or placebo injection. Specimen: peripheral blood, collected in a trial of Ad26.COV2.S vaccine versus placebo. These receptors were collected from a person between 18 and 59 years old who received the Ad26.COV2.S COVID-19 vaccine or a placebo.

The V gene is TRBV15, the J gene TRBJ1-5; possibly TRBD1 for D (6 bases). This CDR3 region has 13 residues. V shed 4 bases and J shed 8 bases, with 12 bases lying between them. Germline CDR1 is LNHNV and CDR2 is YYDKDF (reference sequence). CDR3 DNA sequence: TGTGCCACCAGCATCCAAGGGGGGAAGCCCCAGCATTTT. This gives the protein CATSIQGGKPQHF.

V and J are TRBV7-8 and TRBJ2-7; 8 positions agree with TRBD1. This CDR3 spans 14 amino acids. Germline CDR1 and CDR2: SGHVS and FQNEAQ. J lost 3 bases, V lost 5 bases, and 6 bases had no gene match. The CDR3 loop is CASSPGTGFYEQYF. The CDR3 region has the DNA TGTGCCAGCAGCCCCGGGACAGGATTCTACGAGCAGTACTTC.

The genes are TRBV6-2 or TRBV6-3 and TRBJ1-5; tentative D call: TRBD1 (5 bases). The CDR3 has 14 amino acids. The V end was cut by 2 bases, the J end by 6 bases, with 11 bases between. Germline V gives CDR1 MNHEY, CDR2 SVGEGT. The chain's CDR3 is CASSYGGEVQPQHF. CDR3 nucleotides: TGTGCCAGCAGTTACGGGGGAGAAGTTCAGCCCCAGCATTTT.